This T cell receptor beta chain stems from a study of blood T cell repertoires in COVID-19 (dated by TCRdb to the early 2020s). A note on the overall study: Collaborator samples came from the United States, Italy and Spain and covered acute and convalescent phases of COVID-19. Where HLA class I and class II types were available, the types were taken from metadata supplied by the sample provider, not from assay-based typing. The repertoires were released in a freely available public database intended as a resource for research on the immune response to SARS-CoV-2. The prospective study material was composed of cDNA or gDNA derived from T cells, B-cell-depleted T cells, or PBMCs. Nearly every sample came with metadata listing a de-identified subject ID, COVID-19 status, age in years and sex. The samples were drawn from two sources: the first 160 participants of the ongoing ImmuneRACE study, and 1,254 subjects contributed by 6 global collaborators. Subjects who had been exposed to COVID-19, were actively infected with it, or had recovered from it provided the deeply sampled blood TCRbeta repertoires that made up the dataset. Overall study results and their limits: Clinical and demographic metadata were provided uncurated, with the amount varying by source and participant.

As for this clone: The target of this receptor is not known. Per-base quality was not reported, and no clone a single base away is much larger than it.

Collaborating institutions collected whole blood in K2EDTA tubes following their own protocols. For TCRbeta analysis, collaborators shipped samples in one of three forms: frozen whole blood, isolated PBMCs, or DNA extracted from either of those sample types. Looking up the germline V gene yields CDR1 SGHTA and CDR2 FQGNSA. CDR3 length: 16 amino acids, cysteine to phenylalanine. The entry retains the CDR3 DNA only, 48 bases that are in frame from base 1. V trim: 7 bases; J trim: 3 bases; unmatched bases: 13. The immunoSEQ Assay, a bias-controlled multiplex PCR, was used to amplify TCRbeta CDR3 regions from genomic DNA. In the original analysis: The number of nucleated cells in each sample was estimated from the amplification of reference gene primers within the assay. Sequence reads were collapsed and filtered to measure the absolute abundance of every unique TCRbeta CDR3 rearrangement. For each sample, productive Simpson clonality was calculated as the square root of Simpson's diversity index over productive rearrangements. TCRdb obtained this table from immuneACCESS and retained in-frame rearrangements with V and J assigned. These tables miss some clones; where compared with another copy, unresolved V genes account for less than half of the shortfall, and the remainder is unexplained. V, J and clone size are those of that table, while D and trimming were read from the DNA. In all, the sample holds around 220,000 clones, and around 85% of those were seen once. The top ten hold roughly 5% of the sample.

This clonotype originated in a human donor in a cohort sampled during active COVID-19. The sample taken for sequencing was peripheral blood. Recombination linked TRBV7-2 to TRBJ1-2; the junction holds 8 bases that match TRBD1. The DNA sequence follows: TGTGCCAGCACCCTAAGGGCAGGGGGCAGGCACTATGGCTACACCTTC. It translates to CASTLRAGGRHYGYTF.